One TCR beta chain is described in this entry. The antigen is undetermined. The sample originates from a study of CXCR3-negative and CXCR3-positive naive CD8 T cells. Findings and caveats of the study: Unlike memory cells, which differed, naive CXCR3-negative and CXCR3-positive cells had similar TRBV-TRBJ usage. Higher TRB CDR3 hydrophobicity marked CXCR3-positive naive cells relative to CXCR3-negative naive cells.

All TRB cDNA libraries came from 5' RACE performed with UMI labels. Following a re-call of the 5' RACE reads, TCRdb has one entry per CDR3 protein and lacks DNA. Recorded for this sample: around 160,000 distinct CDR3 sequences. The CDR3 runs 15 residues. Germline CDR1 and CDR2: SNHLY and FYNNEI. All CD8+ T cell subsets were sorted in triplicate at fewer than 350,000 cells each. Sequenced material: naive CXCR3+ CD8+ T cells from blood. Regarding subset: CD45RO-CCR7+CD27+CD95- naive CD8+ T cells expressing CXCR3 (TNR3+). V and J are TRBV2 and TRBJ2-5; TCRdb indicates TRBD2, and absent DNA this call remains unverified. The sequence was collected from a human donor in good health. Some clones in this sample may be carry-over from other donors' samples. The CDR3 protein is CASSVASGVQETQYF.